The 11 T cell receptor beta chains reported below all come from one sample, sequenced in a study of blood T cell repertoires in COVID-19. Profiled with immunoSEQ multiplex PCR; TCRdb holds only in-frame clones, not every one. Among about 280,000 clones listed, 85% were seen once. Specimen: peripheral blood. Every receptor here comes from a man aged 45-65 years with active or convalescent COVID-19.

The chain combines TRBV7-6 with TRBJ2-1; D remains ambiguous. Trimming shortened V by 2 bases and J by 7 bases, and 21 bases separated the two germline ends. This CDR3 region has 17 residues. The V gene's germline CDR1 is SGHVS and CDR2 FNYEAQ. For the CDR3, the DNA is TGTGCCAGCAGCTTACTCTCTGGTGGTACGAGGCTGAATGAGCAGTTCTTC. Its translation is CASSLLSGGTRLNEQFF.

The sample holds one count of this clone. The J gene is TRBJ1-2, the V gene TRBV7-2, with 12 bases identical to TRBD1. This CDR3 region has 17 residues. Germline V lookup: CDR1 SGHTA, CDR2 FQGNSA. With 5 bases clipped from V and 0 bases from J, the junction kept 7 bases outside the gene matches. The DNA of the CDR3 is TGTGCCAGCAGCGCCCGGGACAGGGGGCAAACTAACTATGGCTACACCTTC. It is translated as CASSARDRGQTNYGYTF.

The chain carries TRBV6-5 and TRBJ1-2; no reliable D call. The CDR3 covers 13 residues. The V and J ends lost 2 bases and 0 bases respectively, with 4 bases between them. The V gene's germline CDR1 is MNHEY and CDR2 SVGAGI. CDR3: CASSYRANYGYTF. CDR3 sequence (DNA): TGTGCCAGCAGTTACCGGGCTAACTATGGCTACACCTTC.

The chain has TRBV6-7 and TRBJ2-7, with D perhaps matching TRBD1 (5 bases). TRBV6-7 is noted as an ORF with a role that remains uncertain. The CDR3 sequence is 17 residues long. V dropped 10 bases and J dropped 0 bases, with 25 bases sitting between them. As DNA, the CDR3 is TGTGCCAACTCACACCGCGGTACAGGACAATTCTCCTACGAGCAGTACTTC. This sequence encodes CANSHRGTGQFSYEQYF.

The chain couples TRBV2 to TRBJ2-3; 8 bases are a match to TRBD2. V gave up 5 bases and J gave up 1 base; unmatched junction bases: 2. The CDR3 runs to 14 residues. Germline CDR1 and CDR2: SNHLY and FYNNEI. The CDR3 region is CASSLGRGTDTQYF. DNA of the CDR3: TGTGCCAGCAGTCTCGGGAGGGGCACAGATACGCAGTATTTT. The whole variable domain, remainder taken from reference TRBV2 and TRBJ2-3, is EPEVTQTPSHQVTQMGQEVILRCVPISNHLYFYWYRQILGQKVEFLVSFYNNEISEKSEIFDDQFSVERPDGSNFTLKIRSTKLEDSAMYFCASSLGRGTDTQYFGPGTRLTVL.

J is TRBJ2-3 and V is TRBV5-4, with D possibly being TRBD1 (5 bases). V was cut by 2 bases and J by 6 bases, with 19 bases left in between. CDR3 length: 16 amino acids. CDR1 is SGHNT, CDR2 YYREEE, per germline (reference sequence). Here the CDR3 reads CASSFRQHPAADTQYF. The CDR3 DNA reads TGTGCCAGCAGCTTTAGACAGCACCCGGCTGCGGATACGCAGTATTTT.

The chain uses TRBV10-3 and TRBJ1-2, with no clear D. This CDR3 spans 12 amino acids. Per germline, CDR1 ENHRY and CDR2 SYGVKD. V gave up 7 bases and J gave up 6 bases, with 12 bases separating them. The CDR3 is CAIKNDADGYTF. Written as DNA, the CDR3 is TGTGCCATCAAGAATGACGCGGATGGCTACACCTTC.

The V gene is TRBV5-6, the J gene TRBJ2-7; 8 nucleotides match TRBD2. CDR3 length: 14 residues. CDR1 and CDR2 (germline): SGHDT, YYEEEE. The V and J ends lost 4 bases and 2 bases, in that order; junction bases with no gene match: 5. CDR3 nucleotide sequence: TGTGCCAGCAGCACCCGGACTAGCACCTACGAGCAGTACTTC. Translation gives CASSTRTSTYEQYF.

The chain has TRBV9 and TRBJ1-5, with 10 bases matching TRBD1. The CDR3 spans 15 residues. With V trimmed by 3 bases and J by 1 base, 1 base remained unmatched. The germline V gene encodes CDR1 SGDLS and CDR2 YYNGEE. The CDR3, as DNA: TGTGCCAGCAGCGAGGGACAGGGGAGCAATCAGCCCCAGCATTTT. It codes for CASSEGQGSNQPQHF.

This clone was detected only once. The gene calls are TRBV27 and TRBJ1-5; 12 nucleotides line up with TRBD1. CDR1 and CDR2 from the germline V gene are MNHEY and SMNVEV (reference sequence). This CDR3 has 16 amino acids. J was trimmed by 5 bases and V by 2 bases; bases with no gene match: 4. CDR3 in DNA: TGTGCCAGCAGTTTAAGGGGGACAGGGGGCCATCAGCCCCAGCATTTT. Translating it yields CASSLRGTGGHQPQHF.

The V and J genes are TRBV11-2 and TRBJ1-1; 10 positions agree with TRBD1. The germline CDR1 and CDR2 sequences are SGHAT and FQNNGV. The CDR3 is 15 residues long. V was pared by 0 bases and J by 5 bases, with 3 bases of the junction left unmatched. The CDR3 DNA sequence: TGTGCCAGCAGCTTAGACTGGACAGGGGGGACTGAAGCTTTCTTT. This translates into CASSLDWTGGTEAFF. The full variable domain, in which reference TRBV11-2 and TRBJ1-1 provide the parts outside the CDR3, is EAGVAQSPRYKIIEKRQSVAFWCNPISGHATLYWYQQILGQGPKLLIQFQNNGVVDDSQLPKDRFSAERLKGVDSTLKIQPAKLEDSAVYLCASSLDWTGGTEAFFGQGTRLTVV.